Shown below are 21 T cell receptor beta chains from a single sample sequenced in a study of prognosis after radiotherapy for stage I lung cancer. The study amplified the TCR beta CDR3 region from genomic DNA. This amplification was carried out by two rounds of multiplex PCR. Gene-specific TRBV and TRBJ primers were used in PCR round one. One entry per CDR3 protein results from TCRdb running MiXCR on the multiplex PCR reads. The sample contains roughly 13,000 distinct CDR3 sequences, 50% of which appear only once. Material: PBMCs, obtained before or after stereotactic body radiation therapy (not recorded which). The receptor set was obtained from a donor aged 50 or older with non-small cell lung cancer.

This clonotype was detected only once. The junction does not match germline at one end; this may be a read error. The gene calls are TRBV6-1 and TRBJ2-6; D tentatively fits TRBD1 or TRBD2 (5 bases each). The CDR3 covers 17 residues. CDR1 MNHNS and CDR2 SASEGT come from the germline V gene. The CDR3 loop is CASNSGTASSGANFLTF. The CDR3 coding sequence is TGTGCCAGCAATTCCGGGACGGCAAGCTCTGGGGCCAACTTCCTGACTTTC.

This clonotype was counted many times. V is TRBV6-9 and J is TRBJ2-3; D may be TRBD1 (6 bases). Germline V CDR1 and CDR2: MNHGY, SVAAGI. This CDR3 has 14 amino acids. V lost 3 bases to trimming and J lost 6 bases, with 13 bases between them. CDR3 bases: TGTGCCAGCAGTTACGGGACACCGAGGGATACGCAGTATTTT. This translates into CASSYGTPRDTQYF.

This clonotype was picked up many times. The V and J genes are TRBV29-1 and TRBJ2-1; D remains unclear. Germline-derived CDR1 and CDR2 are SQVTM and ANQGSEA. V was pared by 7 bases and J by 0 bases, with 22 bases between. This CDR3 spans 17 amino acids. In DNA, the CDR3 is TGCAGCGCCCCGTCGCCGGCGGTCCTAAGCTCCTACAATGAGCAGTTCTTC. Translation gives CSAPSPAVLSSYNEQFF.

Notes on this clonotype: The junction departs from germline at one end; a sequencing error may be responsible. The rearrangement links TRBV28 to TRBJ2-1; weak D call: TRBD1 (6 bases). The CDR3 loop spans 12 amino acids. CDR1 is MDHEN and CDR2 is SYDVKM in the germline V gene. The CDR3 is CSSSLQGHEQFF. The CDR3 DNA follows: TGCTCCAGCAGTTTACAGGGACATGAGCAGTTCTTC.

About this clonotype: This likely reflects a read error, since a far larger clone is one base away. The gene calls are TRBV11-3 and TRBJ2-7, with 8 bases aligning to TRBD2. The CDR3 has 12 amino acids. The germline CDR1 and CDR2 sequences are SGHNT and YENEEA. With V trimmed by 11 bases and J by 7 bases, 10 bases remained unmatched. The CDR3 here is CAGTITGGEQYF. As DNA, the CDR3 is TGTGCCGGCACCATAACGGGGGGGGAGCAGTACTTC.

By share of the sample, this clonotype is medium-sized. V gene TRBV28 combines with J gene TRBJ2-2, with 11 nucleotides matching TRBD2. Germline V gives CDR1 MDHEN, CDR2 SYDVKM. CDR3 size: 16 residues. Trimming at V came to 3 bases and at J to 7 bases, leaving 7 bases not matched to a gene. This chain's CDR3 is CASSLVAGGLGGELFF. CDR3 nucleotides: TGTGCCAGCAGTTTGGTAGCGGGAGGGCTTGGCGGGGAGCTGTTTTTT. The full variable domain, with the rest looked up from reference TRBV28 and TRBJ2-2, is DVKVTQSSRYLVKRTGEKVFLECVQDMDHENMFWYRQDPGLGLRLIYFSYDVKMKEKGDIPEGYSVSREKKERFSLILESASTNQTSMYLCASSLVAGGLGGELFFGEGSRLTVL.

This clonotype has a handful of counts. A single base separates this from a much larger clone, so it may be a read error. The chain joins TRBV7-9 to TRBJ2-6; the D gene is possibly TRBD1 (5 bases). Germline values: CDR1 SEHNR, CDR2 FQNEAQ (reference sequence). The V end was cut by 7 bases, the J end by 0 bases, with 16 bases between. The CDR3 is 17 residues long. The DNA of the CDR3 is TGTGCCAGCACCAAAAGGTACAGGAACTCTGGGGCCAACGTCCTGACTTTC. Protein product: CASTKRYRNSGANVLTF.

This rearrangement joins TRBV24-1 to TRBJ2-6; TRBD1 aligns across 7 bases. The CDR3 has 19 amino acids. From germline, CDR1 is KGHDR and CDR2 SFDVKD. Trimming at V came to 1 base and at J to 0 bases, leaving 8 bases not matched to a gene. The CDR3 DNA sequence: TGTGCCACCAGTGATTTTCGTGGGACAGCAAACTCTGGGGCCAACGTCCTGACTTTC. Translated: CATSDFRGTANSGANVLTF.

The chain carries TRBV28 and TRBJ1-1; D ambiguous. The CDR3 consists of 13 residues. The V gene lost 10 bases and the J gene lost 1 base, with 13 bases spanning the gap. Germline V gene data show CDR1 as MDHEN and CDR2 as SYDVKM. This chain's CDR3 is CATLRGRNTEAFF. The CDR3 DNA reads TGTGCCACCTTACGCGGCAGGAACACTGAAGCTTTCTTT. Full variable domain (rest looked up from reference TRBV28 and TRBJ1-1): DVKVTQSSRYLVKRTGEKVFLECVQDMDHENMFWYRQDPGLGLRLIYFSYDVKMKEKGDIPEGYSVSREKKERFSLILESASTNQTSMYLCATLRGRNTEAFFGQGTRLTVV.

This clonotype is medium-sized. The chain employs TRBV6-1 and TRBJ2-7, with D possibly matching TRBD1 (6 bases). CDR1 is MNHNS and CDR2 is SASEGT in the germline V gene. V was pared by 5 bases and J by 5 bases, with 10 bases between. The CDR3 has 12 amino acids. CDR3 in amino acids: CASSQGTDEQYF. The DNA of the CDR3 is TGTGCCAGCAGTCAGGGGACGGACGAGCAGTACTTC.

This clonotype was observed once. A junction boundary mismatches the germline segment, possibly from a read error. V usage is TRBV7-8 and J usage is TRBJ2-3; TRBD2 matches 8 bases. The CDR3 consists of 15 residues. CDR1 is SGHVS and CDR2 is FQNEAQ in the germline V gene. The CDR3 nucleotides read TGTGCCAGCAGCCCATTAGATATTCGGGGGGGTACGCAGTACTTT. The encoded protein is CASSPLDIRGGTQYF.

The V gene is TRBV6-9, the J gene TRBJ2-7, with TRBD1 identical over 7 bases. The CDR3 runs to 15 residues. The germline gives CDR1 MNHGY, CDR2 SVAAGI. The V and J ends lost 4 bases and 2 bases, in that order; junction bases with no gene match: 8. CDR3 DNA sequence: TGTGCCAGCAGTTCTACAGGGGTCATGGCCTACGAGCAGTACTTC. It translates to CASSSTGVMAYEQYF.

This clonotype was seen many times. The gene calls are TRBV19 and TRBJ1-1; unclear D gene. The CDR3 consists of 12 residues. Germline V CDR1 and CDR2: LNHDA, SQIVND (reference sequence). V lost 6 bases and J lost 11, with 16 bases in between. The CDR3 sequence is CASSTTGKGAFF. The CDR3 region has the DNA TGTGCCAGTAGCACTACGGGGAAAGGGGCTTTCTTT.

The chain recombines TRBV6-1 with TRBJ2-1; 7 positions match TRBD2. The CDR3 extends over 15 amino acids. Losses at the gene ends were 6 bases for V and 0 bases for J; bases not matched to a gene: 5. In germline, CDR1 is MNHNS, CDR2 SASEGT. The CDR3 nucleotides read TGTGCCAGCAGATCTCGCGGGAGCTCCTACAATGAGCAGTTCTTC. Residues: CASRSRGSSYNEQFF.

V is TRBV2 and J is TRBJ2-7; TRBD1 matches 7 bases. Trimming at V came to 3 bases and at J to 3 bases, leaving 5 bases not matched to a gene. Germline V gene data show CDR1 as SNHLY and CDR2 as FYNNEI. The CDR3 loop spans 14 amino acids. The CDR3 reads CASSDRGSLYEQYF. The CDR3 nucleotides are TGTGCCAGCAGTGACAGGGGGAGTCTCTACGAGCAGTACTTC.

This clonotype was seen just once. The gene calls are TRBV6-9 and TRBJ2-1, with D unresolved. The CDR3 sequence is 12 residues long. V gave up 3 bases and J gave up 16 bases, with 16 bases separating them. The V gene's germline CDR1 is MNHGY and CDR2 SVAAGI. For the CDR3, the DNA is TGTGCCAGCAGTTACGGCCTCTCTGGGAATTTCTTC. This gives the protein CASSYGLSGNFF.

This clonotype was observed at least ten times. This chain's CDR3 is CASSQVGLGGNQPQHF. The CDR3 DNA reads as TGCGCCAGCAGCCAAGTCGGTTTGGGGGGCAATCAGCCCCAGCATTTT. The chain links TRBV4-1 to TRBJ1-5; D may be TRBD1 (5 bases). The V end was cut by 1 base, the J end by 2 bases, with 12 bases between. Per germline, CDR1 MGHRA and CDR2 YSYEKL. This CDR3 is 16 amino acids long.

This chain joins TRBV28 and TRBJ1-5, with 7 positions matching TRBD1. V gave up 2 bases and J gave up 3 bases; unmatched junction bases: 7. The CDR3 is made up of 16 amino acids. CDR1 is MDHEN and CDR2 is SYDVKM in the germline V gene. The CDR3 sequence: CASSLGTVSSNQPQHF. For the CDR3, the DNA is TGTGCCAGCAGTTTAGGGACAGTTAGTTCCAATCAGCCCCAGCATTTT.

J is TRBJ2-3 and V is TRBV6-2 or TRBV6-3; D assignment may be TRBD1 or TRBD2 (6 bases each). CDR1 MNHEY and CDR2 SVGEGT come from the germline V gene. The CDR3 spans 14 residues. With 5 bases removed from V and 2 bases from J, the gap between germline ends came to 11 bases. Written as DNA, the CDR3 is TGTGCCAGCAGTAGGGGGGTGACCACAGATACGCAGTATTTT. Its translation is CASSRGVTTDTQYF.

By sample fraction, this clonotype is medium-sized. The genes are TRBV9 and TRBJ2-7; TRBD2 matches at 7 bases. Germline CDR1 SGDLS, CDR2 YYNGEE. The CDR3 runs to 15 residues. Unmatched junction bases numbered 6, after V lost 1 base and J lost 2 bases. CDR3: CASSVYAGAAYEQYF. The CDR3 nucleotides are TGTGCCAGCAGCGTATACGCGGGAGCGGCCTACGAGCAGTACTTC.

This clonotype was counted many times. The chain combines TRBV19 with TRBJ2-3; a possible D gene is TRBD1 (6 bases). In germline, CDR1 is LNHDA, CDR2 SQIVND (reference sequence). The CDR3 is made up of 15 amino acids. The V and J ends lost 5 bases and 5 bases respectively, with 17 bases between them. The CDR3 region has the DNA TGTGCCAGTAGTGTCCGGGACACTGGGGGAGATACGCAGTATTTT. It codes for CASSVRDTGGDTQYF.